This TCR beta chain is drawn from a study of blood T cell repertoires in COVID-19. The assay was immunoSEQ multiplex PCR, and TCRdb's table has in-frame clones only and misses some. Among 100,000 to 150,000 clones listed, almost 85% were seen once. Including both end residues, the CDR3 is 13 amino acids long. Germline-derived CDR1 and CDR2 are LNHNV and YYDKDF (reference sequence). Turning to this clone: The CDR3 does not end in the conserved phenylalanine or tryptophan, so this is likely a read error. It is unclear where the CDR3 begins or ends on the DNA, so no DNA is shown, and the CDR3 is as TCRdb lists it.

The V and J genes are TRBV15 and TRBJ1-3. The sequenced sample consisted of peripheral blood. The TCR was taken from a woman aged 30 to 39 who had recovered from COVID-19. The CDR3 reads CATSSGLAGAPSA.